The T cell receptor (beta chain) described here comes from a study of neurological immune-mediated disorders. Regarding the study as a whole: None of the CDR3 amino acid sequences in expanded clones turned up in more than one subject, which points to private repertoires in all groups.

CDR3 size: 16 residues. The V gene lost 4 bases and the J gene lost 4 bases, with 19 bases spanning the gap. At least ten counts were recorded for this clonotype. Its target is unknown. TCRdb passed the 5' RACE reads through MiXCR, listing each CDR3 protein once. The sample contains tens of thousands of distinct CDR3 sequences, 2.5% of which appear only once. Sequencing input: PBMCs. The V and J genes are TRBV12-3 or TRBV12-4 and TRBJ1-2, with a possible D match to TRBD1 (5 bases). The receptor was isolated from a man aged 45-60 years with multiple sclerosis. Written as DNA, the CDR3 is TGTGCCAGCAGTTCAGAAGCGGGGGTCCTACCCTATGGCTACACCTTC. Its protein is CASSSEAGVLPYGYTF.